The present T cell receptor (beta chain) was sequenced within a study of T cells expressing NK-cell markers. TCRdb re-called the 5' RACE reads; every CDR3 protein appears as one record, without DNA. The table for this sample gives fewer than 550,000 distinct CDR3 sequences. This CDR3 has 14 amino acids. Germline V gives CDR1 SGHRS, CDR2 YFSETQ. The TCR originated in a woman aged 45-60 years in good health. Sequences were obtained from blood T cells: a sorted CD56 or NKG2C T cell subset, CD4+ or CD8+ T cells, or bulk PBMC T cells (not recorded which). V and J are TRBV5-1 and TRBJ2-1. CDR3 loop: CASSLDAGDNEQFF.